The table lists the clone carrying this T cell receptor (beta chain) with a few counts. Its specificity is unknown. This record belongs to a study of cytomegalovirus exposure and HLA in healthy donors. Study-wide results and caveats: Several of the most significant clusters appeared linked to common viral pathogens, based on a later analysis.

Amplification used 60 Vbeta primers and 13 Jbeta primers. Original processing methods: Some 11 million shared chains were among the roughly 80 million unique TCR beta chains that a later analysis counted. Profiled with immunoSEQ multiplex PCR; TCRdb holds only in-frame clones, not every one. The V and J calls and the clone size are those of that table, but D and trimming were determined from the DNA. In the table there are around 210,000 clones, approximately 78% of which are singletons. The CDR3 covers 12 residues. V lost 8 bases and J lost 5; bases outside the gene matches: 5. Looked up from germline, CDR1 is SEHNR and CDR2 is FQNEAQ (reference sequence).

The sequenced sample was PBMCs. The source of this sequence is a boy aged 10-17 years in good health and CMV-seronegative. V is TRBV7-9 and J is TRBJ2-7; TRBD1 matches 8 bases. CDR3 nucleotides: TGTGCCAGCGGGTCAGGGGGCGACGAGCAGTACTTC. It yields the protein CASGSGGDEQYF.